The present TCR beta chain was sequenced within a study of T cell responses to AZD1222 COVID-19 vaccine. Comments on this clone: Its antigen remains unidentified.

TCRdb keeps only in-frame clones here, not all; method: immunoSEQ multiplex PCR. The sample carries around 100,000 clones, more than 75% recorded once. The CDR3 has 14 amino acids. The germline CDR1 and CDR2 sequences are MNHNY and SVGAGI (reference sequence). The V and J ends lost 6 bases and 4 bases, in that order; junction bases with no gene match: 8. Study outcomes and limitations: Nearly half of the spike-specific TCRs reportedly recognize variant regions that carry no mutations. An increase in Spike-specific TCR breadth and depth was observed after two AZD1222 doses. Vaccine-related CD4 TCRs covered spike, predominating at 160-218 and 743-854. White British donors predominated, females outnumbered males, and clonal diversity was possibly underestimated.

The TCR sequence derives from an adult in good health. The sequenced sample was peripheral blood, obtained on day 0 of AZD1222 vaccination. The rearrangement joins TRBV6-6 to TRBJ1-2; 7 bases are shared with TRBD1. CDR3: CASSPRQGAYGYTF. Written as DNA, the CDR3 is TGTGCCAGCAGCCCTCGACAGGGTGCCTATGGCTACACCTTC.